The TCR beta chain described here comes from a study of CD8+CD57+ T cells in acquired aplastic anemia. Both TCR beta VDJ combination and CDR3 sequence profiling were carried out. Genomic DNA was the template for this profiling. TCRdb passed the reads through MiXCR, listing each CDR3 protein once. The sample records 180,000 or so distinct CDR3 sequences, less than 60% being singletons. Patients included in sequencing had previously demonstrated CD8+CD57+ cell expansion by flow cytometry. With 8 bases removed from V and 3 bases from J, the gap between germline ends came to 11 bases. Germline values: CDR1 LNHDA, CDR2 SQIVND (reference sequence). This CDR3 has 13 residues.

Sequenced material: sorted CD4+, CD8+, or CD8+CD57+ T cells (not recorded which) from PBMCs. The chain couples TRBV19 to TRBJ2-1, with D maybe TRBD1 (5 bases). This clonotype was sampled from a human donor with aplastic anemia. The CDR3 DNA follows: TGTGCCAGTGAAGGGGTCCACTACAATGAGCAGTTCTTC. This sequence encodes CASEGVHYNEQFF.